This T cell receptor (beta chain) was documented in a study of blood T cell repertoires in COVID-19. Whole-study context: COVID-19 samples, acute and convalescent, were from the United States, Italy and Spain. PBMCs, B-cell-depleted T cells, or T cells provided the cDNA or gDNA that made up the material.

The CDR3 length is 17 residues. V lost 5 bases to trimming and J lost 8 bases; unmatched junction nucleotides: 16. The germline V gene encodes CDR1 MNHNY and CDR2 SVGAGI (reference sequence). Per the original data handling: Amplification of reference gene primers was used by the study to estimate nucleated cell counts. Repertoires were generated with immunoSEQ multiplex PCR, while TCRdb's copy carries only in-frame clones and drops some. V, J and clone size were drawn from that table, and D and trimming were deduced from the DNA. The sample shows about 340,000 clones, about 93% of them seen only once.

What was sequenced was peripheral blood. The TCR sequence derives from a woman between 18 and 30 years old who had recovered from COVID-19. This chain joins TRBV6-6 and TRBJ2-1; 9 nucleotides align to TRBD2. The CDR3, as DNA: TGTGCCAGCAGTCCCGCCAATTGGGCTAGCGGGACCCATGAGCAGTTCTTC. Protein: CASSPANWASGTHEQFF.